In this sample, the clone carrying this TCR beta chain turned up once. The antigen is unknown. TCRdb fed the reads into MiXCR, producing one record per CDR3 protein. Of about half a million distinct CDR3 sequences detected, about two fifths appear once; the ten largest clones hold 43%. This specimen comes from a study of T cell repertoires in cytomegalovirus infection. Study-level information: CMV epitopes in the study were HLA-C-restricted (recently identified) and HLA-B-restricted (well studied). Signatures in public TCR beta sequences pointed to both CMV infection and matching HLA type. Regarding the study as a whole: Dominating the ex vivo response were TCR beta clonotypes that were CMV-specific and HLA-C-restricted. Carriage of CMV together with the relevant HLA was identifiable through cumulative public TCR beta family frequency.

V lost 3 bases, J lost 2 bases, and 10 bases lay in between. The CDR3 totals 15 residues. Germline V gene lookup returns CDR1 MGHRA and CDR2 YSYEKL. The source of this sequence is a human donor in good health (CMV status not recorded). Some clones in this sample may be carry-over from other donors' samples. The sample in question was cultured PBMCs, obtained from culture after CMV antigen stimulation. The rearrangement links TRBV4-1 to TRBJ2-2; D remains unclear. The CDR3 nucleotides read TGCGCCAGCAGCCATGCCGACAAAAACACCGGGGAGCTGTTTTTT. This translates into CASSHADKNTGELFF.